The 2 T cell receptor beta chains below come from one sample, sequenced in a study of control samples from healthy donors and cancer patients. The repertoire was sequenced with immunoSEQ multiplex PCR; TCRdb's copy has only in-frame clones and lacks some. This sample yields just under 150,000 clones, of which approximately 92% are seen a single time; under 4% belongs to the top ten. Sequences were obtained from blood. The receptors here all came from a man aged 25-45 years in good health.

This rearrangement joins TRBV6-5 to TRBJ1-4, with D maybe TRBD1 (6 bases). The CDR3 runs 14 residues. V lost 7 bases, J lost 3 bases, and 12 bases lay in between. Germline V gives CDR1 MNHEY, CDR2 SVGAGI. CDR3 coding DNA: TGTGCCAGCAAACCCCAGGGGTCTAATGAAAAACTGTTTTTT. It is translated as CASKPQGSNEKLFF.

The chain couples TRBV12-3 or TRBV12-4 to TRBJ1-2; D is undetermined. The CDR3 covers 10 residues. CDR3 protein: CAGGSYGYTF. CDR3 coding DNA: TGTGCTGGCGGGTCCTATGGCTACACCTTC.